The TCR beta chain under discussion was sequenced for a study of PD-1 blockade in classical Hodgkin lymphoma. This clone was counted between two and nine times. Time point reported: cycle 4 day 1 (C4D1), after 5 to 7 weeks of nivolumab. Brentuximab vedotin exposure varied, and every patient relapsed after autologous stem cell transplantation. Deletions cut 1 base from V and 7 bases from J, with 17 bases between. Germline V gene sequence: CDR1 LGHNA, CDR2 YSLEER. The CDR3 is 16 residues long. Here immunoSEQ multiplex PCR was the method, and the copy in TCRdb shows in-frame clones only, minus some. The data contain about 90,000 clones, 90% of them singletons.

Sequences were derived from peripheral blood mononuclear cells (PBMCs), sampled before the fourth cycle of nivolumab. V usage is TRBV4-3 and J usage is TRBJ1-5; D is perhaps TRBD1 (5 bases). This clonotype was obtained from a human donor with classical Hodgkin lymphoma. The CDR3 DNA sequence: TGCGCCAGCAGCCAAGCCCTGGGGACGAAGCAACAGCCCCAGCATTTT. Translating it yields CASSQALGTKQQPQHF.